This T cell receptor beta chain was sequenced for a study of PD-L1 blockade in urothelial cancer. Between 1 and 8 samples per patient were obtained, pretreatment and on-treatment. Assay: immunoSEQ multiplex PCR; the TCRdb copy retains only in-frame clones and omits some. The repertoire includes 35,000 to 55,000 clones, 88% of them detected once, and about 14% sits in the top ten. Trimming at V came to 5 bases and at J to 0 bases, leaving 0 bases not matched to a gene. The CDR3 is made up of 14 amino acids. Per the germline V gene, CDR1 is KGHSH and CDR2 is LQKENI. The sequence was collected from a woman aged 55-70 years with urothelial cancer. This chain connects TRBV18 to TRBJ1-5, with TRBD1 identical over 8 bases. Here the sequenced sample was PBMCs, taken around atezolizumab (anti-PD-L1) treatment. DNA for the CDR3: TGTGCCAGCTCAGGACAGGGTAGCAATCAGCCCCAGCATTTT. It specifies CASSGQGSNQPQHF.